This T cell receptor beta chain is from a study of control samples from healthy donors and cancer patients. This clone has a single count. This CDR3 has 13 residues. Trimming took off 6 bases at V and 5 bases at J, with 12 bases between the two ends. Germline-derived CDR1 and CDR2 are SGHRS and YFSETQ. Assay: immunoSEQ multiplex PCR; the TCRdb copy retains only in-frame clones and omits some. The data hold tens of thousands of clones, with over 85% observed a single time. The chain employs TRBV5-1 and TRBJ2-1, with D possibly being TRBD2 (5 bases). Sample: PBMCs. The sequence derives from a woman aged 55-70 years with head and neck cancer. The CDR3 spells CASNTPSNNEQFF. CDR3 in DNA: TGCGCCAGCAACACCCCTAGCAACAATGAGCAGTTCTTC. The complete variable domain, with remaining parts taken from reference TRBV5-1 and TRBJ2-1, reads KAGVTQTPRYLIKTRGQQVTLSCSPISGHRSVSWYQQTPGQGLQFLFEYFSETQRNKGNFPGRFSGRQFSNSRSEMNVSTLELGDSALYLCASNTPSNNEQFFGPGTRLTVL.